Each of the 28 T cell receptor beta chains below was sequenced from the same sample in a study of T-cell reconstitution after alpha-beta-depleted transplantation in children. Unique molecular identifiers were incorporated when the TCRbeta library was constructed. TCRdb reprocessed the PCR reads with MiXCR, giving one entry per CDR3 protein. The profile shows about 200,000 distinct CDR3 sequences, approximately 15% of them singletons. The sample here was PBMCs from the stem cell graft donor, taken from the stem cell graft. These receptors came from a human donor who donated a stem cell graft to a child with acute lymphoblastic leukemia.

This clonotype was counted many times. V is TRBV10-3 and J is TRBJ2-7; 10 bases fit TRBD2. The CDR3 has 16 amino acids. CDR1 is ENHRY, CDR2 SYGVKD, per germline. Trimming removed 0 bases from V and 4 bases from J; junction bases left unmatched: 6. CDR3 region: CAISESGLAGVYEQYF. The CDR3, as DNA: TGTGCCATCAGTGAGTCGGGTCTAGCGGGGGTTTACGAGCAGTACTTC.

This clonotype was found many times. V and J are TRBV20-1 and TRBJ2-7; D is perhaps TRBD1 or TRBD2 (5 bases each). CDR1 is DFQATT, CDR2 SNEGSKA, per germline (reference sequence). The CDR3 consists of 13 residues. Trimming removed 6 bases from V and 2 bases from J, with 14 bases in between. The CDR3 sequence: CSARPSGPYEQYF. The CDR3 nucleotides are TGCAGTGCCCGTCCCTCGGGGCCCTACGAGCAGTACTTC.

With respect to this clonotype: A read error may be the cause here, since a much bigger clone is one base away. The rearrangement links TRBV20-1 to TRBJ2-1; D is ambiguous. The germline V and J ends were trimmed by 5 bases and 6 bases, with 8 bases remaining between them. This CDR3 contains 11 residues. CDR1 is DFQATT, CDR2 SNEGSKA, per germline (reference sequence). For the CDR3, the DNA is TGCAGTGCTCAGCCCTGCAATGAGCAGTTCTTC. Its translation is CSAQPCNEQFF.

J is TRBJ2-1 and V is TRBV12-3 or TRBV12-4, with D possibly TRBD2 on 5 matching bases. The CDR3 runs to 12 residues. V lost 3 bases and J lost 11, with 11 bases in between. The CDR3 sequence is CASSFSRGQQFF. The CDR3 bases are TGTGCCAGCAGTTTCTCACGGGGTCAGCAGTTCTTC.

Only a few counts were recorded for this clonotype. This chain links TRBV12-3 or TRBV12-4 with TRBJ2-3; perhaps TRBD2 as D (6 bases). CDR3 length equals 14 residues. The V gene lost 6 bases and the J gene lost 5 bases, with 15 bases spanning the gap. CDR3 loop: CASRLRDEGDTQYF. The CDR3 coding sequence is TGTGCCAGCAGATTGCGGGATGAGGGAGATACGCAGTATTTT.

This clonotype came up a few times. The CDR3 loop is CASSLGPGEDTQYF. The CDR3 DNA sequence: TGTGCCAGCAGCTTGGGGCCAGGGGAAGATACGCAGTATTTT. The V and J genes are TRBV5-5 and TRBJ2-3; D perhaps matches TRBD1 (6 bases). V was shortened by 0 bases and J by 5 bases, with 10 bases between the two germline ends. The V gene's germline CDR1 is SGHKS and CDR2 YYEKEE (reference sequence). This CDR3 is 14 amino acids long.

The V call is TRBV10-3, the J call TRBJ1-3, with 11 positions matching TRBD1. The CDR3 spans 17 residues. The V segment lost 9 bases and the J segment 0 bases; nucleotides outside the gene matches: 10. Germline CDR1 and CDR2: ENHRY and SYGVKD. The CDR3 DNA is TGTGCCATTTCCGGGACAGGGGGGAAGCACTCTGGAAACACCATATATTTT. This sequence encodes CAISGTGGKHSGNTIYF.

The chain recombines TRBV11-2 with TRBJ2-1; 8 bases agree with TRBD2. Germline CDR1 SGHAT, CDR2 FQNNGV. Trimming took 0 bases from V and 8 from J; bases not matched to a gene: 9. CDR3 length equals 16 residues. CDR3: CASSLDRSGSGDEQFF. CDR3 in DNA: TGTGCCAGCAGCTTAGATCGAAGCGGGAGTGGGGATGAGCAGTTCTTC.

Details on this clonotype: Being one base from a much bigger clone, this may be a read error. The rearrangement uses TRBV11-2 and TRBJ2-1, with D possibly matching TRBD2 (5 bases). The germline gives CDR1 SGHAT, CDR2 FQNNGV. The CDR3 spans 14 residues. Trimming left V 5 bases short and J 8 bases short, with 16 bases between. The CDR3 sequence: CASSPYQLVHEQFF. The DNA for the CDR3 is TGTGCCAGCAGCCCGTACCAACTAGTTCATGAGCAGTTCTTC.

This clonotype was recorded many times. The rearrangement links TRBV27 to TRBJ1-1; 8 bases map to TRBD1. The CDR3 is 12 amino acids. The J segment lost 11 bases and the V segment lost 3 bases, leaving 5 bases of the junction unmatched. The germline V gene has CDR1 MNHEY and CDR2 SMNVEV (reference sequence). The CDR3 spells CASSFRTGPAFF. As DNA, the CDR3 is TGTGCCAGCAGTTTCAGGACAGGGCCCGCTTTCTTT.

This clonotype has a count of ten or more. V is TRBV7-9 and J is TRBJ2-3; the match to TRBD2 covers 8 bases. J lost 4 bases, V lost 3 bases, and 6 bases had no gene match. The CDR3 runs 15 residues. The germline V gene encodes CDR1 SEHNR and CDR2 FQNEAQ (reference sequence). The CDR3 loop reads CASSFKAGDPDTQYF. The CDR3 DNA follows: TGTGCCAGCAGCTTCAAAGCGGGAGATCCAGATACGCAGTATTTT. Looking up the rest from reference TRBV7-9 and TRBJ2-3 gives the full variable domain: DTGVSQNPRHKITKRGQNVTFRCDPISEHNRLYWYRQTLGQGPEFLTYFQNEAQLEKSRLLSDRFSAERPKGSFSTLEIQRTEQGDSAMYLCASSFKAGDPDTQYFGPGTRLTVL.

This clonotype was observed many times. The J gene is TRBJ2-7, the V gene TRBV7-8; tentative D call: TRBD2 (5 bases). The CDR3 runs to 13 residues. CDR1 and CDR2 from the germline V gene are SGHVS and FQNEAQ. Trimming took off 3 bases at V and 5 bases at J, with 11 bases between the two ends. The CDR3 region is CASSLASGNEQYF. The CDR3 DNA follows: TGTGCCAGCAGCTTGGCCTCGGGGAACGAGCAGTACTTC.

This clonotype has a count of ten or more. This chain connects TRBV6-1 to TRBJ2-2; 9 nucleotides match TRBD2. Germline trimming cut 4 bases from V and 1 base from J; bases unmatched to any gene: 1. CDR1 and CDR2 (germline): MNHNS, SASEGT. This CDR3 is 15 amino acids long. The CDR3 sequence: CASSGLAENTGELFF. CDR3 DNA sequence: TGTGCCAGCAGTGGACTAGCGGAGAACACCGGGGAGCTGTTTTTT.

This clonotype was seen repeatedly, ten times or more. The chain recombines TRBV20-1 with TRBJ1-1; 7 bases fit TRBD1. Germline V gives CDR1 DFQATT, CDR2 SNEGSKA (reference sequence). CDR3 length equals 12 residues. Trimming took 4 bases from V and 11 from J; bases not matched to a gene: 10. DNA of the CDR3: TGCAGTGCTAAAATAGGGGGCGGTTTTGCTTTCTTT. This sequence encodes CSAKIGGGFAFF.

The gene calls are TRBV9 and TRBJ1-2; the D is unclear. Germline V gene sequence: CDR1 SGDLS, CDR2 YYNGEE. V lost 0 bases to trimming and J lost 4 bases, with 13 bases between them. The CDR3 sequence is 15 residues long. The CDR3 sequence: CASSVEVVQLYGYTF. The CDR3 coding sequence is TGTGCCAGCAGCGTAGAAGTGGTACAGCTCTATGGCTACACCTTC.

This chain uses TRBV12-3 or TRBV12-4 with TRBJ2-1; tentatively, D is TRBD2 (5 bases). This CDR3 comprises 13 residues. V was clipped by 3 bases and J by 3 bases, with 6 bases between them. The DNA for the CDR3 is TGTGCCAGCAGTTTTCGGGGCTACAATGAGCAGTTCTTC. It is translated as CASSFRGYNEQFF.

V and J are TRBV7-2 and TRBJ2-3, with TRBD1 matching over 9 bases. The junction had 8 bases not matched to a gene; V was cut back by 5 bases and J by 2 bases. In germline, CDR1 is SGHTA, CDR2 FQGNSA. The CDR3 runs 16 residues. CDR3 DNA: TGTGCCAGCAGCCTGAACCGGGACAGGGTCACAGATACGCAGTATTTT. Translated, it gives CASSLNRDRVTDTQYF.

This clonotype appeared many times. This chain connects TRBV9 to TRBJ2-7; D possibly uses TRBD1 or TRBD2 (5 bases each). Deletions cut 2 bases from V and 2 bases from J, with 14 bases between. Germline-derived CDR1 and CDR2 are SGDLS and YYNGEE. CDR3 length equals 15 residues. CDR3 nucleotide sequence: TGTGCCAGCAGCGTCCACAGGAGGCCAACCTACGAGCAGTACTTC. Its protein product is CASSVHRRPTYEQYF.

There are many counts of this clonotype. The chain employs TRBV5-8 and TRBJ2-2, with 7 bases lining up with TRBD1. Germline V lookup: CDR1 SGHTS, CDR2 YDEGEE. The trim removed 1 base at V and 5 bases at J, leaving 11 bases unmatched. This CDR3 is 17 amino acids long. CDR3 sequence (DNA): TGTGCCAGCAGCTTGTTCCGGGACAGCGTCTTTACCGGGGAGCTGTTTTTT. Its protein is CASSLFRDSVFTGELFF.

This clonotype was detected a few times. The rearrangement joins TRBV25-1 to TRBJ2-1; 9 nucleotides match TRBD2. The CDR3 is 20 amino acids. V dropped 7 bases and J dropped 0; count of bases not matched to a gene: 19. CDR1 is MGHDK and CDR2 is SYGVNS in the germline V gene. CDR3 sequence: CASISGSLGTHPASYNEQFF. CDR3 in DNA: TGTGCCAGCATTAGCGGGAGTCTAGGAACCCATCCCGCCTCCTACAATGAGCAGTTCTTC. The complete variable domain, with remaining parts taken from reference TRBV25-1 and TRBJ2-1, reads EADIYQTPRYLVIGTGKKITLECSQTMGHDKMYWYQQDPGMELHLIHYSYGVNSTEKGDLSSESTVSRIRTEHFPLTLESARPSHTSQYLCASISGSLGTHPASYNEQFFGPGTRLTVL.

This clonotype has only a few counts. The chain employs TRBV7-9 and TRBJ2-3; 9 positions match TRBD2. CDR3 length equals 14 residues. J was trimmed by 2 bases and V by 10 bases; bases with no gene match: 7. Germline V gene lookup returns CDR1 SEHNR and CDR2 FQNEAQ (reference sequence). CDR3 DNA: TGTGCCACTTCGACTAGCGGCAACACAGATACGCAGTATTTT. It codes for CATSTSGNTDTQYF.

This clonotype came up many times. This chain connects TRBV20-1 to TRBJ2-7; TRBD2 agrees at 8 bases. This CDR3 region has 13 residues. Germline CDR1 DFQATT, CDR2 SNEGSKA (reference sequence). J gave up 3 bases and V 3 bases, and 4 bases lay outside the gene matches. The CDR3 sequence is CSARGLDYYEQYF. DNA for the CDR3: TGCAGTGCTAGGGGACTAGACTACTACGAGCAGTACTTC.

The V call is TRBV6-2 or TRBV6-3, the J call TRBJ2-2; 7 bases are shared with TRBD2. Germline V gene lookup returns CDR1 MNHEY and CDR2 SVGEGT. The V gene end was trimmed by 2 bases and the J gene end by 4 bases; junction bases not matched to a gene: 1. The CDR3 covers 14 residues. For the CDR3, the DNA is TGTGCCAGCAGTTACGCGGGAGTCACCGGGGAGCTGTTTTTT. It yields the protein CASSYAGVTGELFF.

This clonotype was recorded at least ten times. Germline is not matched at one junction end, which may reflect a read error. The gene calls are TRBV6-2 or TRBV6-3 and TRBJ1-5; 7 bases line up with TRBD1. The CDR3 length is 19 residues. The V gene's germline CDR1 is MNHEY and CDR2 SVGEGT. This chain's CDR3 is CASSYSPGQDLYSNQPQHF. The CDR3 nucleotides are TGTGCCAGCAGCTACTCTCCAGGACAGGACCTTTATAGCAATCAGCCCCAGCATTTT.

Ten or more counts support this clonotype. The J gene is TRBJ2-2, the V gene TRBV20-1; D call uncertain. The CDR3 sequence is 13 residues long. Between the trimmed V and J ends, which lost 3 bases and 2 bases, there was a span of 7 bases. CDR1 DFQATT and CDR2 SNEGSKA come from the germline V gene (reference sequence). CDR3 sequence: CSASRLNTGELFF. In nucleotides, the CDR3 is TGCAGTGCTAGTCGTCTCAACACCGGGGAGCTGTTTTTT.

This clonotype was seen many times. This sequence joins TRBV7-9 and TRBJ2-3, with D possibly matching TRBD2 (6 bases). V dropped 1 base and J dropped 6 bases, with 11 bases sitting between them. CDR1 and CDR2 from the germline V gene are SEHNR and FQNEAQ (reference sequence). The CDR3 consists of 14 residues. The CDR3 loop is CASSLVASDDTQYF. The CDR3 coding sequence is TGTGCCAGCAGCTTAGTGGCTAGCGACGATACGCAGTATTTT. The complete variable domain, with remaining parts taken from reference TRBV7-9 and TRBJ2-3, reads DTGVSQNPRHKITKRGQNVTFRCDPISEHNRLYWYRQTLGQGPEFLTYFQNEAQLEKSRLLSDRFSAERPKGSFSTLEIQRTEQGDSAMYLCASSLVASDDTQYFGPGTRLTVL.

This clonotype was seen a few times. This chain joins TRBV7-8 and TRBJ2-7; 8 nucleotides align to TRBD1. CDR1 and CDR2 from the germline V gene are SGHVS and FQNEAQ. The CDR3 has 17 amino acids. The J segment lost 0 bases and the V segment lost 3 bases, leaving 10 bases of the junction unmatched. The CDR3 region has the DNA TGTGCCAGCAGCTTTAGCGCGGGACAGGCCTTCTCCTACGAGCAGTACTTC. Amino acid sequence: CASSFSAGQAFSYEQYF. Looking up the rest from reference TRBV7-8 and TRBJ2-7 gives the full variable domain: GAGVSQSPRYKVAKRGQDVALRCDPISGHVSLFWYQQALGQGPEFLTYFQNEAQLDKSGLPSDRFFAERPEGSVSTLKIQRTQQEDSAVYLCASSFSAGQAFSYEQYFGPGTRLTVT.

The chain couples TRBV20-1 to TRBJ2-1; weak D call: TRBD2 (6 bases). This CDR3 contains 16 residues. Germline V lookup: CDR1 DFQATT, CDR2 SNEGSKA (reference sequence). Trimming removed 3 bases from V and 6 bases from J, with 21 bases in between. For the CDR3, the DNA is TGCAGTGCTAGCGCGTTAGAGGCCATCGGGGGCAATGAGCAGTTCTTC. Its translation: CSASALEAIGGNEQFF.